The entry that follows covers one TCR beta chain sequence. Its specificity is not known. CD45RA+ naive and CD45RA-negative memory subsets were separated from CD4+ cells. The sample originates from a study of shared clonotypes between healthy human individuals. Whole-study results and caveats: Larger estimated richness was generally recorded for naive subsets relative to memory subsets. Sampling included only blood; tissue repertoires likely differ.

Repertoires were generated with immunoSEQ multiplex PCR, while TCRdb's copy carries only in-frame clones and drops some. The sample records roughly 2.5 million clones, approximately 92% being singletons. The sample comprised naive CD4+ T cells sorted from blood. Subset noted: CD45RA+ positively selected. This receptor was taken from a man aged 18 to 30 in good health.

CDR3 amino acids: CASSQGLAGGPFTGELFF. In DNA form, the CDR3 reads TGCGCCAGCAGCCAAGGGTTAGCGGGAGGGCCGTTCACCGGGGAGCTGTTTTTT. The genes are TRBV4-3 and TRBJ2-2; 11 bases line up with TRBD2. There are 18 residues in the CDR3. Germline CDR1 LGHNA, CDR2 YSLEER. V dropped 1 base and J dropped 4; count of bases not matched to a gene: 8.